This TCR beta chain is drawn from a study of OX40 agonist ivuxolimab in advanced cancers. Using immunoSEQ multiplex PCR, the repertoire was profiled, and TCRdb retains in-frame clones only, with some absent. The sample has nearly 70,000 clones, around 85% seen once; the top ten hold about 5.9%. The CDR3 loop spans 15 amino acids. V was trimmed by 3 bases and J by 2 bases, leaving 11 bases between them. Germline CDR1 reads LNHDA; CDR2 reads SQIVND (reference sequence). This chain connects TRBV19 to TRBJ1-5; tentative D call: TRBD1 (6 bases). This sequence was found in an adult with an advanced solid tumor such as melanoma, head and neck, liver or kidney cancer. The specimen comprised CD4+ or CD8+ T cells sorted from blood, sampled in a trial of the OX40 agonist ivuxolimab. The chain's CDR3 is CASSMGGRGNQPQHF. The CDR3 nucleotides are TGTGCCAGTAGTATGGGGGGGCGCGGCAATCAGCCCCAGCATTTT.